This T cell receptor (beta chain) was identified in a study of blood T cell repertoires in COVID-19. Overall study: Sites in the United States, Italy and Spain provided acute and convalescent COVID-19 samples.

Under the authors' procedure: Amplified reference gene primers provided the basis for estimating nucleated cell counts. TCRdb's copy holds only in-frame clones and misses some; the assay was immunoSEQ multiplex PCR. For V, J and clone size, that table is used; D and trimming come from the DNA. The sample yields around 250,000 clones, approximately 91% seen once. The CDR3 runs 14 residues. Trimming removed 0 bases at V and 2 bases at J, with 8 bases between. The V gene's germline CDR1 is ENHRY and CDR2 SYGVKD. Individuals aged 18 to 89 years were recruited from 24 US areas. Cohorts were assigned according to the clinical history that participants reported.

This receptor was identified in a human donor in a cohort exposed to, infected with or recovered from COVID-19 (not recorded which). The donor label of this sample is uncertain. The material sequenced was PBMCs or T cells enriched from blood (not recorded which). This chain links TRBV10-3 with TRBJ2-7; D possibly corresponds to TRBD2 (5 bases). CDR3 DNA: TGTGCCATCAGTGAGTCGCGGGCTCCCTACGAGCAGTACTTC. Translated: CAISESRAPYEQYF.